The entry below describes one T cell receptor beta chain. The sample comes from a study of blood T cells in healthy people across ages. Through a sample-barcoded 5' primer and a J-beta primer mix, a second PCR was run for roughly 6 to 12 cycles. TCRdb itself ran the 5' RACE reads through MiXCR, one entry per CDR3 protein. The data show about 900,000 distinct CDR3 sequences, 40% to 60% seen once. This CDR3 has 14 amino acids. Trimming took off 7 bases at V and 2 bases at J, with 14 bases between the two ends. The chain combines TRBV12-3 or TRBV12-4 with TRBJ1-1; D not certain. Sequencing used blood. The TCR was taken from a man aged 25 to 40 in good health. CDR3 loop: CASTPQVLNTEAFF. The CDR3 bases are TGTGCCAGCACTCCGCAGGTTTTAAACACTGAAGCTTTCTTT.